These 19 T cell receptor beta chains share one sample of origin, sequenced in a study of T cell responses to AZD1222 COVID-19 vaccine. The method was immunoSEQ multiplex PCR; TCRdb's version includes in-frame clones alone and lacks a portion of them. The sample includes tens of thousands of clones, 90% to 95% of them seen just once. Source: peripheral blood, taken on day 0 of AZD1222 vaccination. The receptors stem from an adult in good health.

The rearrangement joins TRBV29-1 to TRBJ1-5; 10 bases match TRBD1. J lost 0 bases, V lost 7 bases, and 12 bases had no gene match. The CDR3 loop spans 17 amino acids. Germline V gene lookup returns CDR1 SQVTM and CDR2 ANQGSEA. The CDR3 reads CSATTGGLLGSNQPQHF. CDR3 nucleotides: TGCAGCGCAACGACAGGGGGCCTTTTGGGTAGCAATCAGCCCCAGCATTTT.

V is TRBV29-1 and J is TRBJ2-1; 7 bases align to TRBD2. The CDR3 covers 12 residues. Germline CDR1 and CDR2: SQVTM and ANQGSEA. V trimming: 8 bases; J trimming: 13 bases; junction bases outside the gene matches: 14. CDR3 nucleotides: TGCAGCTTTCTCCTAATGACTAGCTCTCAGTTCTTC. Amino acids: CSFLLMTSSQFF.

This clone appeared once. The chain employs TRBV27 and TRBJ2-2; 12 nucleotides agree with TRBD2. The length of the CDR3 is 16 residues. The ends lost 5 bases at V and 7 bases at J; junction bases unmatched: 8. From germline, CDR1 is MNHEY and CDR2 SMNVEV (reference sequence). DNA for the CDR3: TGTGCCAGCAGTCCACTAGCGGGAGGAGGCGGCGGGGAGCTGTTTTTT. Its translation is CASSPLAGGGGGELFF.

The CDR3 bases are TGTGCCAGCAGCCAAGATGGGACAGGCCTCTACGAGCAGTACTTC. Translated, it gives CASSQDGTGLYEQYF. This chain joins TRBV3-1 (or the pseudogene TRBV3-2) and TRBJ2-7; 8 nucleotides match TRBD1. Germline CDR1 and CDR2: LGHDT and YNNKEL (reference sequence). This CDR3 is built from 15 residues. J was trimmed by 3 bases and V by 0 bases; bases with no gene match: 4.

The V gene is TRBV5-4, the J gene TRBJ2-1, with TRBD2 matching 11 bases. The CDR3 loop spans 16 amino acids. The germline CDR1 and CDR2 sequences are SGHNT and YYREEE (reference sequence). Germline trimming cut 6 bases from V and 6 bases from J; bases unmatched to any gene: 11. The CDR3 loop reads CASNPRVSGRGNEQFF. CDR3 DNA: TGTGCCAGCAACCCGCGGGTTAGCGGGAGGGGCAATGAGCAGTTCTTC.

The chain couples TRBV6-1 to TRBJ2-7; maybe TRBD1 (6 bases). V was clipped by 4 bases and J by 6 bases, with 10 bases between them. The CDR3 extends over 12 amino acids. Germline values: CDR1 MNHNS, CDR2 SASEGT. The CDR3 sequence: CASSGSGVEQYF. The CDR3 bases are TGTGCCAGCAGTGGTTCAGGGGTCGAGCAGTACTTC.

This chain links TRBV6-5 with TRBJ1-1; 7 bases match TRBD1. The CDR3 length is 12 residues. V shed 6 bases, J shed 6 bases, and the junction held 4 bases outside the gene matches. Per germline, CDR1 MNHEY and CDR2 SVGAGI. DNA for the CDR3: TGTGCCAGCAGCCCACAGGGGCCTGAAGCTTTCTTT. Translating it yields CASSPQGPEAFF.

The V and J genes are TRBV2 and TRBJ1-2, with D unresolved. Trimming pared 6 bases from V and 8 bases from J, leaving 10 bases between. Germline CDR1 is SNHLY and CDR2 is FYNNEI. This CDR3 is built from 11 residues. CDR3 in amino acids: CASRPYRGYTF. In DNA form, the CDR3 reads TGTGCCAGCAGGCCCTATAGAGGCTACACCTTC. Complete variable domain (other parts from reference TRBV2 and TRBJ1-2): EPEVTQTPSHQVTQMGQEVILRCVPISNHLYFYWYRQILGQKVEFLVSFYNNEISEKSEIFDDQFSVERPDGSNFTLKIRSTKLEDSAMYFCASRPYRGYTFGSGTRLTVV.

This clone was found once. This CDR3 is CASSEQVSGSADTQYF. The CDR3 DNA sequence: TGTGCCAGCAGTGAACAGGTTAGCGGGAGCGCAGATACGCAGTATTTT. V and J are TRBV6-1 and TRBJ2-3; 9 nucleotides align to TRBD2. Unmatched junction bases numbered 7, after V lost 2 bases and J lost 4 bases. Germline values: CDR1 MNHNS, CDR2 SASEGT. The CDR3 has 16 residues.

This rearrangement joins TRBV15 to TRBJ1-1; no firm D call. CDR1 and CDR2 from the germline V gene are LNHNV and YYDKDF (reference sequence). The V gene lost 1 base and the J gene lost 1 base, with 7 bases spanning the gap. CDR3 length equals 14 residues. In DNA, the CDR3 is TGTGCCACCAGCAGAGCCCTCGAGAACACTGAAGCTTTCTTT. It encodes CATSRALENTEAFF.

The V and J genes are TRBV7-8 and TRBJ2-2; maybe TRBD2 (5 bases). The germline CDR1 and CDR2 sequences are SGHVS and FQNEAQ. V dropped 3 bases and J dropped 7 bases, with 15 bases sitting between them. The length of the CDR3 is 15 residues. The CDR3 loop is CASSFTQRRSGELFF. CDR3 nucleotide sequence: TGTGCCAGCAGCTTCACCCAGCGGCGGAGCGGGGAGCTGTTTTTT.

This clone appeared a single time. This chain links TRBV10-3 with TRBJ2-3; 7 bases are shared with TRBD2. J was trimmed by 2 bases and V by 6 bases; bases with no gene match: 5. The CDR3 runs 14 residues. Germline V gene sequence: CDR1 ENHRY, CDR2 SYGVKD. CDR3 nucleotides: TGTGCCATCAGCCCTAGCGGACTCACAGATACGCAGTATTTT. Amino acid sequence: CAISPSGLTDTQYF.

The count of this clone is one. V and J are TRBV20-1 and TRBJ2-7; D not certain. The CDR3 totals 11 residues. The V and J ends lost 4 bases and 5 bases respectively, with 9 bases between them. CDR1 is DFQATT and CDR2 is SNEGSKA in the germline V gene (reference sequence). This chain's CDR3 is CSATILDEQYF. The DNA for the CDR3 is TGCAGTGCTACGATCCTAGACGAGCAGTACTTC.

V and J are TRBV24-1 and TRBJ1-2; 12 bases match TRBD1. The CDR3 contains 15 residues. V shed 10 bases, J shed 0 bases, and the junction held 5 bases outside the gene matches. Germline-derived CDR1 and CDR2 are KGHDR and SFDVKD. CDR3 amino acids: CATRDRGLSNYGYTF. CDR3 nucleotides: TGTGCCACGCGGGACAGGGGGCTGTCTAACTATGGCTACACCTTC.

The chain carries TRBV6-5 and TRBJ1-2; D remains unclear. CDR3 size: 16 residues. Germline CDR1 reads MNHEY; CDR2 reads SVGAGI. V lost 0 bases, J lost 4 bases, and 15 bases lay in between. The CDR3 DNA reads TGTGCCAGCAGTTACTCGATGTCGTCAGAACTCTATGGCTACACCTTC. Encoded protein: CASSYSMSSELYGYTF.

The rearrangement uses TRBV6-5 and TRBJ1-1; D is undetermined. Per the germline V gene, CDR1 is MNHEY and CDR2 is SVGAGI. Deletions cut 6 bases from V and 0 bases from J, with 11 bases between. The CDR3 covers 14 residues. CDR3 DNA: TGTGCCAGCAGAGCCGGGCCGCTGAACACTGAAGCTTTCTTT. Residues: CASRAGPLNTEAFF.

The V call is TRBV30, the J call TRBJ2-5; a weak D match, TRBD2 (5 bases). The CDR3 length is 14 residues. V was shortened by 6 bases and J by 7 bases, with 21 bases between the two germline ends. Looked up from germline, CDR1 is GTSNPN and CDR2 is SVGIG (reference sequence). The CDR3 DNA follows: TGTGCCTGCCTCCCGGGGAACAGTCTGGGGACCCAGTACTTC. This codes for CACLPGNSLGTQYF. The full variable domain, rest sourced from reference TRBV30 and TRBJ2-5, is SQTIHQWPATLVQPVGSPLSLECTVEGTSNPNLYWYRQAAGRGLQLLFYSVGIGQISSEVPQNLSASRPQDRQFILSSKKLLLSDSGFYLCACLPGNSLGTQYFGPGTRLLVL.

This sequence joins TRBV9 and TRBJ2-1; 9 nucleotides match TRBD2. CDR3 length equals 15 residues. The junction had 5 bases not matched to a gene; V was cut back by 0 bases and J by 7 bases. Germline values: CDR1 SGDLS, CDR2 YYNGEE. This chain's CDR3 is CASSVAAGGPNEQFF. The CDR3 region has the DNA TGTGCCAGCAGCGTAGCGGCGGGAGGGCCTAATGAGCAGTTCTTC.

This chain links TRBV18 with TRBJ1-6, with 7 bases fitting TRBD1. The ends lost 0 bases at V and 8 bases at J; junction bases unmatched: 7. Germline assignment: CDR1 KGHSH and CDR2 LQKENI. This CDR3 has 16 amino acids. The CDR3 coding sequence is TGTGCCAGCTCACCACCCGGACAGGCGGTTGATTCACCCCTCCACTTT. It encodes CASSPPGQAVDSPLHF.